This is a list of T cell receptor beta chains from one sample in a study of CD8+CD57+ T cells in acquired aplastic anemia. Each CDR3 protein gets one entry after TCRdb re-called the reads with MiXCR. The table lists 200,000 to 250,000 distinct CDR3 sequences, 30% to 40% of them singletons, with approximately 1.2% in the top ten. Sequenced material: sorted CD4+, CD8+, or CD8+CD57+ T cells (not recorded which) from PBMCs. The receptors stem from a human donor in good health, serving as a control. CDR3s include the opening cysteine and the closing phenylalanine or tryptophan. Each record gives: D gene, clone size, J gene, V gene, CDR3 protein, CDR3 DNA. D genes are given only for firm matches. Size is omitted from some rows. Given values are once, few, many or a class for expanded clones.

D: NA
size: many
J: TRBJ2-7
V: TRBV28
CDR3: CASRLTSTYEQYF
DNA: TGTGCCAGCAGACTCACTAGTACCTACGAGCAGTACTTC

D: TRBD1
size: NA
J: TRBJ2-5
V: TRBV19
CDR3: CATGTGRKETQYF
DNA: TGTGCCACGGGGACAGGGAGGAAGGAGACCCAGTACTTC

D: TRBD2
size: NA
J: TRBJ2-7
V: TRBV20-1
CDR3: CRAPSGGVFSEQYF
DNA: TGCCGTGCTCCCAGCGGGGGGGTTTTTAGCGAGCAGTACTTC

D: NA
size: once
J: TRBJ1-1
V: TRBV10-3
CDR3: CASSNRRGGNTEAFF
DNA: TGTGCCAGCAGCAACAGGCGGGGAGGGAACACTGAAGCTTTCTTT

D: NA
size: NA
J: TRBJ1-5
V: TRBV5-1
CDR3: CASSLEGHGGNQPQHF
DNA: TGCGCCAGCAGCTTGGAAGGGCACGGCGGCAATCAGCCCCAGCATTTT

D: NA
size: many
J: TRBJ2-1
V: TRBV20-1
CDR3: CSARNPGSNNEQFF
DNA: TGCAGTGCTAGAAACCCGGGCAGTAACAATGAGCAGTTCTTC

D: NA
size: NA
J: TRBJ1-1
V: TRBV27
CDR3: CASSKLPGTGGTEAFF
DNA: TGTGCCAGCAGTAAACTACCCGGGACGGGGGGCACTGAAGCTTTCTTT

D: TRBD1
size: NA
J: TRBJ2-7
V: TRBV20-1
CDR3: CSAPFGQATYEQYF
DNA: TGCAGTGCTCCCTTTGGACAGGCCACCTACGAGCAGTACTTC

D: NA
size: NA
J: TRBJ1-3
V: TRBV15
CDR3: CATSAGSYGYTIYF
DNA: TGTGCCACCAGCGCCGGATCCTATGGCTACACCATATATTTT

D: TRBD1
size: many
J: TRBJ2-7
V: TRBV13
CDR3: CASSLDAATGAHEQYF
DNA: TGTGCCAGCAGCTTAGACGCCGCGACAGGGGCCCACGAGCAGTACTTC

D: NA
size: NA
J: TRBJ1-1
V: TRBV19
CDR3: CASSIVERAFF
DNA: TGTGCCAGTAGTATTGTTGAGCGGGCTTTCTTT

D: NA
size: many
J: TRBJ2-3
V: TRBV24-1
CDR3: CATSAEGPDTQYF
DNA: TGTGCCACCAGTGCGGAGGGACCAGATACGCAGTATTTT

D: NA
size: NA
J: TRBJ1-5
V: TRBV5-4
CDR3: CASSLSGQPNQPQHF
DNA: TGTGCCAGCAGCTTAAGCGGACAACCGAATCAGCCCCAGCATTTT

D: NA
size: NA
J: TRBJ1-2
V: TRBV21-1
CDR3: CASSKGETGHGYTF
DNA: TGTGCCAGCAGCAAAGGGGAGACCGGGCATGGCTACACCTTC

D: NA
size: NA
J: TRBJ1-2
V: TRBV2
CDR3: CASVLRGSYGYTF
DNA: TGTGCCAGCGTTTTAAGGGGTAGCTATGGCTACACCTTC

D: NA
size: many
J: TRBJ2-2
V: TRBV5-1
CDR3: CASSGTGTSRTGELFF
DNA: TGCGCCAGCAGCGGTACAGGGACCTCGCGCACCGGGGAGCTGTTTTTT

D: NA
size: many
J: TRBJ1-2
V: TRBV2
CDR3: CASSVVMERGFYGYTF
DNA: TGTGCCAGCAGTGTGGTCATGGAACGGGGTTTCTATGGCTACACCTTC

D: NA
size: few
J: TRBJ2-1
V: TRBV20-1
CDR3: CSATFYTGTGFDEQFF
DNA: TGCAGTGCTACCTTTTATACAGGAACCGGGTTCGATGAGCAGTTCTTC

D: NA
size: many
J: TRBJ1-1
V: TRBV2
CDR3: CASRTDGFEAFF
DNA: TGTGCCAGCAGGACCGACGGATTTGAAGCTTTCTTT

D: TRBD1
size: many
J: TRBJ1-2
V: TRBV30
CDR3: CAWTTTGEDGYTF
DNA: TGTGCCTGGACAACGACAGGGGAGGATGGCTACACCTTC

D: NA
size: many
J: TRBJ2-1
V: TRBV5-1
CDR3: CASTMGGSGTYNEQFF
DNA: TGCGCCAGCACTATGGGGGGAAGCGGTACCTACAATGAGCAGTTCTTC

D: NA
size: many
J: TRBJ2-3
V: TRBV20-1
CDR3: CSARVVAVRDTQYF
DNA: TGCAGTGCTAGAGTAGTAGCGGTCCGGGATACGCAGTATTTT

D: NA
size: NA
J: TRBJ2-3
V: TRBV5-4
CDR3: CASSLAESPWTDTQYF
DNA: TGTGCCAGCAGCTTGGCCGAGTCCCCTTGGACAGATACGCAGTATTTT

D: TRBD2
size: many
J: TRBJ2-5
V: TRBV5-5
CDR3: CASSSIPAGGTETQYF
DNA: TGTGCCAGCAGCTCCATTCCAGCGGGAGGGACGGAGACCCAGTACTTC

D: TRBD1
size: NA
J: TRBJ1-5
V: TRBV2
CDR3: CASGLDRVFQPQHF
DNA: TGTGCCAGCGGCCTGGACAGGGTTTTTCAGCCCCAGCATTTT

D: NA
size: NA
J: TRBJ2-3
V: TRBV2
CDR3: CASSEGKDTQYF
DNA: TGTGCCAGCAGTGAAGGGAAAGATACGCAGTATTTT

D: NA
size: NA
J: TRBJ1-2
V: TRBV24-1
CDR3: CATSALQVVNGYTF
DNA: TGTGCCACCAGTGCTTTACAGGTTGTAAATGGCTACACCTTC

D: TRBD1
size: few
J: TRBJ2-1
V: TRBV11-1
CDR3: CASRLTGTGGNEQFF
DNA: TGTGCCAGCAGACTAACCGGGACAGGGGGCAATGAGCAGTTCTTC

D: NA
size: NA
J: TRBJ2-1
V: TRBV5-4
CDR3: CASSLDGGSYNEQFF
DNA: TGTGCCAGCAGCTTGGACGGGGGCTCCTACAATGAGCAGTTCTTC

D: TRBD1
size: many
J: TRBJ2-5
V: TRBV12-3/TRBV12-4
CDR3: CASGQQGGETQYF
DNA: TGTGCCAGCGGCCAACAGGGGGGAGAGACCCAGTACTTC